These T cell receptor beta chains were read from a single sample in a study of blood T cell repertoires in COVID-19. Measured with immunoSEQ multiplex PCR; TCRdb has only the in-frame clones, and not every one. Of 160,000 or so clones listed, around 84% were seen once; the top ten hold over 12%. Sequencing used PBMCs or T cells enriched from blood (not recorded which). The receptors were gathered from a man aged 50 to 59 who had recovered from COVID-19. Both conserved end residues are part of each CDR3. The D gene is left open where the match is weak. A row's size may be missing; if present it is once, few, many or a size class.

J: TRBJ1-5; D: NA; size: NA; V: TRBV7-2; length: 16; DNA: TGTGCCAGCAGCCGCTCAGCGGGTTGGAGCAATCAGCCCCAGCATTTT; CDR3: CASSRSAGWSNQPQHF
J: TRBJ1-2; D: NA; size: NA; V: TRBV6-4; length: 11; DNA: TGTGCCAGCAGTGACTCGACAGCTTTACACTTC; CDR3: CASSDSTALHF
J: TRBJ1-1; D: NA; size: NA; V: TRBV28; length: 15; DNA: TGTGCCAGCAGTTTACGCCCTGACGGGGGGGGCAGAGCTTTCTTT; CDR3: CASSLRPDGGGRAFF
J: TRBJ2-1; D: TRBD1; size: NA; V: TRBV7-2; length: 15; DNA: TGTGCCAGCAGCGTCGGCGGACAGGGAAACGATGAGCAGTTCTTC; CDR3: CASSVGGQGNDEQFF
J: TRBJ2-2; D: TRBD2; size: NA; V: TRBV28; length: 15; DNA: TGTGCCAGCGGTCAAGCGGGGAGTAAGGACGGGGAGCTGTTTTTT; CDR3: CASGQAGSKDGELFF
J: TRBJ1-4; D: TRBD1; size: NA; V: TRBV2; length: 13; DNA: TGTGCCAGCCAGGGGACAGGGAGGGAAAAACTGTTTTTT; CDR3: CASQGTGREKLFF
J: TRBJ1-2; D: NA; size: NA; V: TRBV18; length: 12; DNA: TGTGCCAGCGAAAAGGCCACAGGGACCTACACCTTC; CDR3: CASEKATGTYTF
J: TRBJ2-3; D: NA; size: NA; V: TRBV2; length: 13; DNA: TGTGCCAGCGCGTTACCCCTCACAGATACGCAGTATTTT; CDR3: CASALPLTDTQYF
J: TRBJ1-6; D: NA; size: once; V: TRBV15; length: 15; DNA: TGTGCCACCAGCAGAGACCAGGGTTTGGGTTCACCCCTCCACTTT; CDR3: CATSRDQGLGSPLHF
J: TRBJ2-2; D: TRBD1; size: few; V: TRBV6-6; length: 16; DNA: TGTGCCAGCAGTCGCCGGGACAGGGGGCAGAGCGGGGAGCTGTTTTTT; CDR3: CASSRRDRGQSGELFF
J: TRBJ1-1; D: TRBD1; size: NA; V: TRBV9; length: 15; DNA: TGTGCCAGCAGCTCTACTACCGGGACAGGGGGCCCGGCTTTCTTT; CDR3: CASSSTTGTGGPAFF
J: TRBJ1-2; D: NA; size: once; V: TRBV7-9; length: 12; DNA: TGTGCCAGCAGCCGGGGGTTCTATGGCTACACCTTC; CDR3: CASSRGFYGYTF
J: TRBJ1-6; D: TRBD1; size: NA; V: TRBV5-6; length: 16; DNA: TGTGCCAGCAGCTTCTGGGACAGGCGATTGAATTCACCCCTCCACTTT; CDR3: CASSFWDRRLNSPLHF
J: TRBJ2-7; D: NA; size: NA; V: TRBV5-1; length: 12; DNA: TGCGCCAGCAGCTCGAGCTCCTACGAGCAGTACTTC; CDR3: CASSSSSYEQYF
J: TRBJ2-7; D: TRBD1; size: NA; V: TRBV7-9; length: 14; DNA: TGTGCCAGCAGCTCTGGGACAGGGTCCTACGAGCAGTACTTC; CDR3: CASSSGTGSYEQYF
J: TRBJ2-3; D: NA; size: NA; V: TRBV7-8; length: 16; DNA: TGTGCCAGCAGCTTAGACACCGGGACAAGCACAGATACGCAGTATTTT; CDR3: CASSLDTGTSTDTQYF
J: TRBJ1-1; D: NA; size: few; V: TRBV20-1; length: 11; DNA: TGCAGTGCCTTCGGATCCGCGGTAGCTTTCTTT; CDR3: CSAFGSAVAFF
J: TRBJ2-3; D: TRBD2; size: NA; V: TRBV7-8; length: 14; DNA: TGTGCCAGCATCTCGGGGGGGGCACGGGATACGCAGTATTTT; CDR3: CASISGGARDTQYF
J: TRBJ2-7; D: TRBD2; size: NA; V: TRBV5-1; length: 14; DNA: TGCGCCAGCAGCTTTAGCGGGGGGACCTACGAGCAGTACTTC; CDR3: CASSFSGGTYEQYF
J: TRBJ1-6; D: NA; size: NA; V: TRBV5-4; length: 15; DNA: TGTGCCAGCAGCTTGTCCACAGGCTATAATTCACCCCTCCACTTT; CDR3: CASSLSTGYNSPLHF
J: TRBJ2-4; D: NA; size: once; V: TRBV7-2; length: 16; DNA: TGTGCCAGCAGCAAACAGGGTAGAATAGCCAAAAACATTCAGTACTTC; CDR3: CASSKQGRIAKNIQYF
J: TRBJ2-2; D: TRBD2; size: NA; V: TRBV19; length: 18; DNA: TGTGCCAGTAGTATGGGTAGCGGGGGGGCCCAATCAACCGGGGAGCTGTTTTTT; CDR3: CASSMGSGGAQSTGELFF
J: TRBJ1-1; D: NA; size: NA; V: TRBV9; length: 13; DNA: TGTGCCAGCAGCGTACCCCCGGACACTGAAGCTTTCTTT; CDR3: CASSVPPDTEAFF
J: TRBJ1-1; D: TRBD1; size: NA; V: TRBV18; length: 14; DNA: TGTGCCAGCTCACTGGGACAGATGAACACTGAAGCTTTCTTT; CDR3: CASSLGQMNTEAFF
J: TRBJ2-5; D: TRBD1; size: NA; V: TRBV24-1; length: 14; DNA: TGTGCCACCAGTGATTACAGGGGTCAAGAGACCCAGTACTTC; CDR3: CATSDYRGQETQYF
J: TRBJ2-7; D: TRBD2; size: once; V: TRBV5-5; length: 17; DNA: TGTGCCAGCAGCTCCGGGACTAGCGGGGGGCCGTCCTACGAGCAGTACTTC; CDR3: CASSSGTSGGPSYEQYF
J: TRBJ2-7; D: TRBD1; size: NA; V: TRBV7-7; length: 14; DNA: TGTGCTAGCAGCTCAACGGACAGGGATCACGAGCAGTACTTC; CDR3: CASSSTDRDHEQYF
J: TRBJ2-7; D: NA; size: NA; V: TRBV30; length: 14; DNA: TGTGCCTGGAGTGTACCTTCAGGGATAGGACGGCAGTACTTC; CDR3: CAWSVPSGIGRQYF
J: TRBJ2-3; D: TRBD1; size: NA; V: TRBV4-2; length: 16; DNA: TGTGCCAGCAGCTCGGACAGGGCCGCTACCACCGATACGCAGTATTTT; CDR3: CASSSDRAATTDTQYF
J: TRBJ1-2; D: NA; size: NA; V: TRBV7-8; length: 17; DNA: TGTGCCAGCAGCCCTAGACGGCACAGGGTTATTGACTATGGCTACACCTTC; CDR3: CASSPRRHRVIDYGYTF
J: TRBJ1-1; D: NA; size: NA; V: TRBV4-2; length: 14; DNA: TGTGCCAGCAGCCACCCTCCCCCCCTGACTGAAGCTTTCTTT; CDR3: CASSHPPPLTEAFF
J: TRBJ1-3; D: NA; size: NA; V: TRBV10-3; length: 13; DNA: TGTGCCATCAGTGCCGGGGGTGGAAACACCATATATTTT; CDR3: CAISAGGGNTIYF
J: TRBJ1-5; D: NA; size: large; V: TRBV5-6; length: 15; DNA: TGTGCCAGCAGCTTGGCCGGCGGTCGAACTCAGCCCCAGCATTTT; CDR3: CASSLAGGRTQPQHF
J: TRBJ1-5; D: NA; size: NA; V: TRBV2; length: 14; DNA: TGTGCCAGCATGAGCAGGGAAGTCAATCAGCCCCAGCATTTT; CDR3: CASMSREVNQPQHF
J: TRBJ2-1; D: NA; size: few; V: TRBV18; length: 16; DNA: TGTGCCAGCTCAATGACACAGGGTTTTTCCTACAATGAGCAGTTCTTC; CDR3: CASSMTQGFSYNEQFF
J: TRBJ1-1; D: NA; size: NA; V: TRBV19; length: 15; DNA: TGTGCCAGTAGTATAGTGACAGCCTACTCCACTGAAGCTTTCTTT; CDR3: CASSIVTAYSTEAFF
J: TRBJ1-2; D: TRBD1; size: NA; V: TRBV5-1; length: 14; DNA: TGCGCCAGCAGCTTGGTACAGGGGGACTATGGCTACACCTTC; CDR3: CASSLVQGDYGYTF
J: TRBJ2-2; D: TRBD1; size: NA; V: TRBV7-3; length: 16; DNA: TGTGCCAGCAGCTTCGGGTCCGGGACAGGGACCGGGGAGCTGTTTTTT; CDR3: CASSFGSGTGTGELFF
J: TRBJ1-6; D: TRBD1; size: few; V: TRBV5-4; length: 15; DNA: TGTGCCAGCAGCTTGGACAGGGGGTCCGGTTCACCCCTCCACTTT; CDR3: CASSLDRGSGSPLHF
J: TRBJ2-4; D: NA; size: NA; V: TRBV5-1; length: 15; DNA: TGCGCCAGCAGCTTGGATCCAGGGGCGGAAAACATTCAGTACTTC; CDR3: CASSLDPGAENIQYF
J: TRBJ1-1; D: TRBD1; size: NA; V: TRBV27; length: 15; DNA: TGTGCCAGCAAAGGGGGACAGGGGAGAAGAAGTGAAGCTTTCTTT; CDR3: CASKGGQGRRSEAFF
J: TRBJ1-2; D: NA; size: NA; V: TRBV6-1; length: 15; DNA: TGTGCCAGCAGTGAAGCGCGGGGTATCATCTACGGCTACACCTTC; CDR3: CASSEARGIIYGYTF
J: TRBJ2-5; D: NA; size: NA; V: TRBV28; length: 15; DNA: TGTGCCAGCAGTCCGCGCCCAGGGACTTCGGAGACCCAGTACTTC; CDR3: CASSPRPGTSETQYF
J: TRBJ2-1; D: TRBD2; size: NA; V: TRBV5-1; length: 16; DNA: TGCGCCAGCGCGTCACTAGCGAGGAGCTCCTACAATGAGCAGTTCTTC; CDR3: CASASLARSSYNEQFF
J: TRBJ1-5; D: NA; size: NA; V: TRBV19; length: 19; DNA: TGTGCCAGTAGTAGGTTAGGTGCGGGGGTTACCTATAGCAATCAGCCCCAGCATTTT; CDR3: CASSRLGAGVTYSNQPQHF
J: TRBJ1-4; D: NA; size: NA; V: TRBV1; length: 15; DNA: TGCACCAGCAGCCTAAAGAGGGGGCGCCTTGAAAAACTGTTTTTT; CDR3: CTSSLKRGRLEKLFF
J: TRBJ2-5; D: TRBD1; size: NA; V: TRBV24-1; length: 15; DNA: TGTGCCACCAGTGAATCCGGGACAGCTGAAGAGACCCAGTACTTC; CDR3: CATSESGTAEETQYF
J: TRBJ2-7; D: NA; size: NA; V: TRBV19; length: 13; DNA: TGTGCCAGTAGGCCGACAGAAAAGTACGAGCAGTACTTC; CDR3: CASRPTEKYEQYF
J: TRBJ1-1; D: NA; size: NA; V: TRBV25-1; length: 15; DNA: TGTGCCAGCAGTGATCCCCGACAGGAGAACACTGAAGCTTTCTTT; CDR3: CASSDPRQENTEAFF
J: TRBJ1-2; D: NA; size: NA; V: TRBV6-4; length: 14; DNA: TGTGCCAGCAGTGAATCGCCCGGACTGGTGGGCTACACCTTC; CDR3: CASSESPGLVGYTF
J: TRBJ2-3; D: TRBD2; size: NA; V: TRBV5-4; length: 16; DNA: TGTGCCAGCAGCCCAGGTCTAGCGGGGGGGACAGATACGCAGTATTTT; CDR3: CASSPGLAGGTDTQYF
J: TRBJ1-6; D: NA; size: NA; V: TRBV5-1; length: 16; DNA: TGCGCCAGCAGCTCACGTCCGACAGGCTATAATTCACCCCTCCACTTT; CDR3: CASSSRPTGYNSPLHF
J: TRBJ1-6; D: NA; size: few; V: TRBV6-5; length: 14; DNA: TGTGCCAGCAGCACGGGACTCAGGAATTCACCCCTCCACTTT; CDR3: CASSTGLRNSPLHF
J: TRBJ1-5; D: NA; size: NA; V: TRBV10-2; length: 14; DNA: TGCGCCAGCAGTGAGTCGGGCAGGGGTCAGCCCCAGCATTTT; CDR3: CASSESGRGQPQHF